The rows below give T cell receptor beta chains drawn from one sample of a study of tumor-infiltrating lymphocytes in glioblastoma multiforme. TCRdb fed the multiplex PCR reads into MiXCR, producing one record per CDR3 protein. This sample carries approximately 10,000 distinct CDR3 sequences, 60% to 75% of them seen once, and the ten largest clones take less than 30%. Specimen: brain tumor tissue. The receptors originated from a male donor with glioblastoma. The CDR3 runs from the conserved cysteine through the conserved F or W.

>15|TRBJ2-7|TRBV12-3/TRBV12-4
CASSLRAEYTYEQYF
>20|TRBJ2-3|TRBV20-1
CSPSRPGLAGGPSSTDTQYF
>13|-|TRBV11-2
CASSLVRTNEQYF
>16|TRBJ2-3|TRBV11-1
CASSLFGQVDTDTQYF
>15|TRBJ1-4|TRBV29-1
CSVQRTGSGIGKLFF
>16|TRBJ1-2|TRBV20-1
CIARAQGKYRDYGYTF
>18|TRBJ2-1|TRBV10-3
CAISESMLGRLIYNEQFF
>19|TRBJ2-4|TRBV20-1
CSARDPDRGIRKIRNIQYF
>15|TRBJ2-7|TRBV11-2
CTSSFSSLALYEHDF
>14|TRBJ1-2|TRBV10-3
CAISEPGTVYGYTF
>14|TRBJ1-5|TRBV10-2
CASSGAGRNQPRHF
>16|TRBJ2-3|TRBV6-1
CASSVGAGGTTDTQYF
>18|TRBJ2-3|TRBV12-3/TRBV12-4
CASRTELAGGKRRDMQYF
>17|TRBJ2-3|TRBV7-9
CASHSTSTADSTDTQYF
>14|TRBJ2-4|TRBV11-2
CASSPTGTKNIQYF
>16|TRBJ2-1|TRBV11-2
CAISLFSGQGGNEQFF
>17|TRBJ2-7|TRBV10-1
CASSDHTRDPYSYEQYF
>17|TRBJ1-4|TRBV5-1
CASSWETGGSTMKNCFF
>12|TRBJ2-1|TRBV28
CASSLGQAGGFF
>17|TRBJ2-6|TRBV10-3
CAIRPGQGGSGANVLTF
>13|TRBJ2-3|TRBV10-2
CASTARGTDTQYF
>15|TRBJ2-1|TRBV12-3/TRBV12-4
CASSSSGSSYNEQFF
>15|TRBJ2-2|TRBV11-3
CASSYAPTRSGELLF
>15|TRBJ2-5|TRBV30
CAWSGGVDSQETQYF
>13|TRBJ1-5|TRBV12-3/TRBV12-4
CASRSQGSQSQHF
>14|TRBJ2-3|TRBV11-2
CASSLGPGGDTQYF
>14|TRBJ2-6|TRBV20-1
CSAPTAPGANVLTF
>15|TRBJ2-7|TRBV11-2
CASSLSSLALYEQYF
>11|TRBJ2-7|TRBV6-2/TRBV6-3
CAGSHVYAQYF
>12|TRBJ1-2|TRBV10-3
CAITEGQYGYTF
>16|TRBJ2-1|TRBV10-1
CASSDIGTSGYNEQFF
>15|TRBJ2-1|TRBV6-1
CASNEEVVAYNEHFF
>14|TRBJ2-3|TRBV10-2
CASTWTSGTDTQYF
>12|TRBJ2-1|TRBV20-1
CNAESVLDEQFF
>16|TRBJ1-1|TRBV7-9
CASSSSTVTGQKEAFF
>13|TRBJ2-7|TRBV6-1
CASSSGQMDKQYF
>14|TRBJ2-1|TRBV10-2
CASSLGTSFLAQFF
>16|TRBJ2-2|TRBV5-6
CASSQGQGWTTWELFF
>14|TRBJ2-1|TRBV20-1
CSARYWRSYNEQFF
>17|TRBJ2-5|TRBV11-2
CVSSNTRTNGPRETQYF